This entry concerns a single TCR beta chain. Its antigen is unknown. Researchers ran the PCR with 60 Vbeta and 13 Jbeta primers. The table came from immunoSEQ multiplex PCR; TCRdb's copy has only in-frame clones and leaves some out. Of about 190,000 clones listed, 60% to 80% are singletons. Donors were ostensibly healthy at sampling, although undocumented immune exposures were probable. These data are taken from a study of cytomegalovirus exposure and HLA in healthy donors. Study-wide points: Researchers reported in a later analysis that common viral pathogens appeared linked to several top clusters. Within an earlier analysis, most TCR beta V segments proved productive either about 87% or about 30% of the time. Reportedly, cytomegalovirus status was diagnosed with high sensitivity and specificity.

The source of this sequence is a woman aged 18-29 years in good health and CMV-seronegative. Sequencing was done on a sample of PBMCs.

CDR3 DNA sequence: TGTGCCAGCAGCGTAGGGACAGATAATAAAGATGGCTACACCTTC. Translating it yields CASSVGTDNKDGYTF. The chain uses TRBV9 and TRBJ1-2; tentatively, D is TRBD1 (6 bases). The germline CDR1 and CDR2 sequences are SGDLS and YYNGEE. Trimming removed 0 bases from V and 6 bases from J, with 15 bases in between. The CDR3 has 15 residues.